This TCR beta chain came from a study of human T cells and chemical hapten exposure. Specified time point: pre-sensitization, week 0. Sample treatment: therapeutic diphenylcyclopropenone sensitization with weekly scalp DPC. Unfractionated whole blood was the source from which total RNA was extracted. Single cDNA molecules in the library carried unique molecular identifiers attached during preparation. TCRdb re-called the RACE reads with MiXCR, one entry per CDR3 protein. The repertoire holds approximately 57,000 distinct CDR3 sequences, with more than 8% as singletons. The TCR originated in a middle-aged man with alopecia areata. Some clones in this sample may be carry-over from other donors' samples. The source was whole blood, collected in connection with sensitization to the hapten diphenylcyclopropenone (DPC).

This CDR3 is CSASTSGRTNTGELFF. In DNA form, the CDR3 reads TGCAGTGCCTCGACTAGCGGGAGGACTAACACCGGGGAGCTGTTTTTT. The chain uses TRBV20-1 and TRBJ2-2, with 13 bases identical to TRBD2. The CDR3 consists of 16 residues. The ends lost 6 bases at V and 2 bases at J; junction bases unmatched: 6. Per germline, CDR1 DFQATT and CDR2 SNEGSKA (reference sequence).